This T cell receptor (beta chain) was sequenced for a study of patients and donors after allogeneic stem cell transplantation. On this clonotype: This clone may be a read error of a much larger clone one base away.

TCRdb re-called the RT-PCR reads through MiXCR, storing one row per CDR3 protein. The sample records more than 75,000 distinct CDR3 sequences, 4% to 5% being singletons. The sequencing sample was made of blood, either unsorted or a sorted T cell fraction (not recorded which). This TCR came from a human donor who was either an allogeneic HSCT recipient or a stem cell or donor lymphocyte infusion donor (not recorded which). It is not recorded whose cells these are; they may come from a transplant donor.

The CDR3 DNA sequence: TGTGCCAGCAGCCATATCAGTCGGCGGGAGGGCCATGGTGAGCAGTTCTTC. This codes for CASSHISRREGHGEQFF. The chain joins TRBV7-9 to TRBJ2-1, with TRBD2 identical over 9 bases. CDR1 is SEHNR and CDR2 is FQNEAQ in the germline V gene (reference sequence). The ends lost 5 bases at V and 9 bases at J; junction bases unmatched: 17. The CDR3 has 17 residues.